Listed here are 10 T cell receptor beta chains from one sample, sequenced in a study of shared clonotypes between healthy human individuals. Method: immunoSEQ multiplex PCR; TCRdb's copy keeps in-frame clones and lacks some. The sample carries approximately 530,000 clones, around 95% recorded once. Sequenced: naive CD4+ T cells sorted from blood. Subset denoted: CD45RA+ positively selected. The receptors come from a woman between 25 and 40 years old in good health.

V usage is TRBV27 and J usage is TRBJ1-1; D may be TRBD1 (6 bases). Germline assignment: CDR1 MNHEY and CDR2 SMNVEV (reference sequence). V was pared by 7 bases and J by 1 base, with 13 bases between. The CDR3 contains 14 residues. The CDR3 loop reads CASTTVQGNTEAFF. CDR3 in DNA: TGTGCCAGCACCACCGTACAGGGGAACACTGAAGCTTTCTTT.

This clone showed up just once. The V call is TRBV27, the J call TRBJ1-5; D possibly corresponds to TRBD1 (5 bases). Germline CDR1 and CDR2: MNHEY and SMNVEV (reference sequence). V dropped 1 base and J dropped 7 bases, with 5 bases sitting between them. This CDR3 is built from 12 residues. In nucleotides, the CDR3 is TGTGCCAGCAGTTTATGGGGCCAGCCCCAGCATTTT. Translating gives CASSLWGQPQHF.

V usage is TRBV10-3 and J usage is TRBJ1-1; D unclear. Trimming stripped 10 bases from V and 5 bases from J, with 17 bases between. Germline values: CDR1 ENHRY, CDR2 SYGVKD. This CDR3 has 13 amino acids. As DNA, the CDR3 is TGTGCCACCCGCCCACCCCCTGGAACTGAAGCTTTCTTT. Residues: CATRPPPGTEAFF.

V is TRBV29-1 and J is TRBJ2-3, with D possibly matching TRBD2 (5 bases). CDR1 SQVTM and CDR2 ANQGSEA come from the germline V gene. The CDR3 sequence is 12 residues long. Trimming removed 6 bases at V and 6 bases at J, with 13 bases between. In DNA form, the CDR3 reads TGCAGCGTCCCCGATCGGAGGGATACGCAGTATTTT. This encodes CSVPDRRDTQYF.

The CDR3 reads CASSYSGGNTGELFF. CDR3 nucleotide sequence: TGTGCCAGCAGTTACTCCGGGGGGAACACCGGGGAGCTGTTTTTT. The chain links TRBV6-6 to TRBJ2-2; perhaps TRBD2 as D (6 bases). The V end was cut by 0 bases, the J end by 1 base, with 6 bases between. The CDR3 has 15 residues. Germline CDR1 MNHNY, CDR2 SVGAGI (reference sequence).

This clone came up a few times. The chain combines TRBV2 with TRBJ1-4; no firm D call. The V end lost 4 bases, the J end lost 8 bases, and 11 bases lay between the germline ends. Germline V gene sequence: CDR1 SNHLY, CDR2 FYNNEI. This CDR3 contains 13 residues. For the CDR3, the DNA is TGTGCCAGCAGTGTAAGGGTAGCGGAAAAACTGTTTTTT. Amino acid sequence: CASSVRVAEKLFF.

The J gene is TRBJ2-7, the V gene TRBV7-9; 14 nucleotides match TRBD2. Germline CDR1 and CDR2: SEHNR and FQNEAQ (reference sequence). The CDR3 contains 16 residues. J was trimmed by 7 bases and V by 0 bases; bases with no gene match: 5. CDR3 nucleotide sequence: TGTGCCAGCAGCTTAGCGACTAGCGGGAGGGCCTGGGAGCAGTACTTC. Translation: CASSLATSGRAWEQYF. The variable domain in full, with the rest retrieved from reference TRBV7-9 and TRBJ2-7, is DTGVSQNPRHKITKRGQNVTFRCDPISEHNRLYWYRQTLGQGPEFLTYFQNEAQLEKSRLLSDRFSAERPKGSFSTLEIQRTEQGDSAMYLCASSLATSGRAWEQYFGPGTRLTVT.

The CDR3 DNA reads as TGTGCCACCGCTGGGGCGGGAGGGCTCGGGGAGCTGTTTTTT. Encoded protein: CATAGAGGLGELFF. The chain links TRBV25-1 to TRBJ2-2; 9 bases are a match to TRBD2. CDR1 MGHDK and CDR2 SYGVNS come from the germline V gene. V gave up 10 bases and J gave up 7 bases; unmatched junction bases: 10. The CDR3 is made up of 14 amino acids.

The chain is built from TRBV2 and TRBJ2-3; the D is unclear. Germline V gene lookup returns CDR1 SNHLY and CDR2 FYNNEI. The CDR3 contains 13 residues. Trimming left V 10 bases short and J 4 bases short, with 15 bases between. The CDR3 sequence: CAKAPRLSDTQYF. DNA for the CDR3: TGTGCCAAAGCTCCCAGGCTCTCAGATACGCAGTATTTT.

As concerns this clone: Other nucleotide sequences in the sample specify the same CDR3. CDR3 residues: CASSIDRGSNQPQHF. The CDR3 DNA reads as TGTGCCAGTAGTATAGATCGAGGGTCCAATCAGCCCCAGCATTTT. The chain joins TRBV19 to TRBJ1-5; D is unclear. The germline V and J ends were trimmed by 0 bases and 3 bases, with 9 bases remaining between them. This CDR3 is 15 amino acids long. Germline CDR1 is LNHDA and CDR2 is SQIVND (reference sequence).